These 13 T cell receptor beta chains were all obtained from the same sample, sequenced in a study of T cells in Graves' hyperthyroidism and ophthalmopathy (dated by TCRdb to between 2017 and 2020). Library generation was performed with multiplex PCR. Sequencing relied on an Illumina HiSeq 2000. TCR beta CDR3 regions were amplified from RNA transcripts. The first round of RT-PCR for the TCR CDR3 was performed with the HTBI primer set and the Qiagen OneStep RT-PCR kit. The public reads were run again by TCRdb, first through fastp at Q25 and then through MiXCR, and only productive beta chains were kept. Each entry is one CDR3 protein sequence, shown with its most common DNA and genes. Present in this sample are approximately 510,000 distinct CDR3 sequences, 40% to 50% of which were seen just once. The top ten clones comprise around two fifths of the sample. Sample: peripheral blood or thyroid tissue (not recorded which). These receptor sequences come from an adult woman with Graves' disease, either hyperthyroidism or ophthalmopathy (not recorded which).

The chain carries TRBV10-3 and TRBJ2-2; D is unresolved. V lost 3 bases and J lost 4, with 18 bases in between. CDR1 is ENHRY and CDR2 is SYGVKD in the germline V gene. This CDR3 contains 17 residues. The CDR3 DNA reads TGTGCCATCAGTGACTCCCCAGACAACTACGGCACCGGGGAGCTGTTTTTT. It translates to CAISDSPDNYGTGELFF.

The rearrangement joins TRBV28 to TRBJ1-1; the D is unclear. The germline V gene encodes CDR1 MDHEN and CDR2 SYDVKM. The CDR3 loop spans 13 amino acids. V dropped 6 bases and J dropped 0 bases, with 8 bases sitting between them. CDR3 sequence (DNA): TGTGCCAGCAGATCACCCTTGAACACTGAAGCTTTCTTT. Translation gives CASRSPLNTEAFF.

This clonotype was counted once. This chain links TRBV10-3 with TRBJ1-1; 7 bases are shared with TRBD1. The junction had 5 bases not matched to a gene; V was cut back by 4 bases and J by 0 bases. Per germline, CDR1 ENHRY and CDR2 SYGVKD. CDR3 size: 15 residues. The CDR3 DNA is TGTGCCATCAGTGCCCCGGGACAGATGAACACTGAAGCTTTCTTT. Residues: CAISAPGQMNTEAFF.

The chain joins TRBV19 to TRBJ1-1, with a weak D call TRBD1 (6 bases). V lost 6 bases and J 1 base, leaving 15 bases between the germline ends. The CDR3 covers 15 residues. Germline V gene data show CDR1 as LNHDA and CDR2 as SQIVND (reference sequence). CDR3 DNA: TGTGCCAGTAGCGGGGGGGGCGGAGAGAACACTGAAGCTTTCTTT. Its translation is CASSGGGGENTEAFF.

The chain joins TRBV24-1 to TRBJ1-2; weak D call: TRBD1 (5 bases). Germline V gene lookup returns CDR1 KGHDR and CDR2 SFDVKD. Deletions cut 2 bases from V and 7 bases from J, with 10 bases between. CDR3 size: 13 residues. CDR3 region: CATSDSQGRGYTF. CDR3 nucleotides: TGTGCCACCAGTGATTCCCAGGGCCGTGGCTACACCTTC.

This clonotype came up many times. The V call is TRBV14, the J call TRBJ1-5; D unclear. This CDR3 has 13 residues. CDR1 is SGHDN, CDR2 FVKESK, per germline. The V gene lost 2 bases and the J gene lost 7 bases, with 9 bases spanning the gap. CDR3 region: CASSQYVGQPQHF. The CDR3 bases are TGTGCCAGCAGCCAATACGTGGGCCAGCCCCAGCATTTT.

The genes are TRBV10-3 and TRBJ1-6; 8 bases agree with TRBD1. The germline gives CDR1 ENHRY, CDR2 SYGVKD. CDR3 length: 17 residues. Germline trimming cut 6 bases from V and 1 base from J; bases unmatched to any gene: 8. In nucleotides, the CDR3 is TGTGCCATCAGGCCCGGGACAGGAATGTCCTATAATTCACCCCTCCACTTT. Amino acids: CAIRPGTGMSYNSPLHF.

This clonotype was seen many times. This chain joins TRBV6-1 and TRBJ2-5; 8 bases match TRBD1. The CDR3 is made up of 14 amino acids. Germline CDR1 and CDR2: MNHNS and SASEGT. The V and J ends lost 4 bases and 5 bases, in that order; junction bases with no gene match: 6. For the CDR3, the DNA is TGTGCCAGCAGTGCCAGGGGGCTAGGTGAGACCCAGTACTTC. This sequence encodes CASSARGLGETQYF.

This clonotype was counted a few times. The CDR3 is CSVEGLAGVQETQYF. In DNA, the CDR3 is TGCAGCGTTGAAGGGCTAGCGGGAGTACAAGAGACCCAGTACTTC. J is TRBJ2-5 and V is TRBV29-1; 10 bases map to TRBD2. The germline CDR1 and CDR2 sequences are SQVTM and ANQGSEA. After removal of 1 base from V and 2 bases from J, the junction contained 4 bases not matched to a gene. The CDR3 is made up of 15 amino acids.

The gene calls are TRBV10-3 and TRBJ2-5; D gene unclear. Germline V gene sequence: CDR1 ENHRY, CDR2 SYGVKD. This CDR3 is 12 amino acids long. With 6 bases removed from V and 6 bases from J, the gap between germline ends came to 11 bases. Here the CDR3 DNA reads TGTGCCATCAGCCAGGAACCGAAGACCCAGTACTTC. Translating it yields CAISQEPKTQYF.

The chain uses TRBV20-1 and TRBJ1-2, with 7 nucleotides matching TRBD1. This CDR3 is built from 13 residues. V gave up 6 bases and J gave up 6 bases; unmatched junction bases: 10. From germline, CDR1 is DFQATT and CDR2 SNEGSKA (reference sequence). The chain's CDR3 is CSAEGANRHGYTF. The CDR3 DNA sequence: TGCAGTGCGGAGGGGGCAAATCGGCATGGCTACACCTTC.

The chain joins TRBV7-2 to TRBJ1-2; D not certain. Deletions cut 5 bases from V and 7 bases from J, with 11 bases between. The CDR3 length is 12 residues. Germline CDR1 is SGHTA and CDR2 is FQGNSA. The DNA of the CDR3 is TGTGCCAGCAGCGGACGGGGTGGTGGCTACACCTTC. Encoded protein: CASSGRGGGYTF.

The sample holds many counts of this clonotype. The rearrangement joins TRBV19 to TRBJ1-6, with 10 bases matching TRBD1. CDR1 and CDR2 (germline): LNHDA, SQIVND (reference sequence). J was trimmed by 6 bases and V by 3 bases; bases with no gene match: 8. This CDR3 is 17 amino acids long. DNA for the CDR3: TGTGCCAGTAGTATCCGGGGCCGGGACAGGGGTAATTCACCCCTCCACTTT. It translates to CASSIRGRDRGNSPLHF. The full variable domain, rest sourced from reference TRBV19 and TRBJ1-6, is DGGITQSPKYLFRKEGQNVTLSCEQNLNHDAMYWYRQDPGQGLRLIYYSQIVNDFQKGDIAEGYSVSREKKESFPLTVTSAQKNPTAFYLCASSIRGRDRGNSPLHFGNGTRLTVT.